This T cell receptor (beta chain) was sequenced during a study of regulatory dendritic cells for organ transplantation. Findings of the study overall: Regulatory dendritic cells appeared to expand memory CD8+ clones less than mature ones.

V lost 6 bases and J lost 5; bases outside the gene matches: 12. CDR3 length: 16 residues. Germline V gene lookup returns CDR1 LNHDA and CDR2 SQIVND (reference sequence). FACS sorted CD4+ or CD8+ T cells into CD45RA+ naive and CD45RO+ memory. A remark on this clone: The antigen is undetermined.

Assay used: immunoSEQ multiplex PCR; TCRdb lists only in-frame clones, some missing. The table records 30,000 to 40,000 clones, roughly nine tenths of them present only once. Sequencing was done on a sample of naive CD4+ T cells from blood. The subset was: CD45RA+ naive T cells. The V and J genes are TRBV19 and TRBJ1-3; 8 positions match TRBD1. The sequence came from a human donor in good health. CDR3 sequence reads: CASSGTSTGGRNTIYF. The CDR3 DNA follows: TGTGCCAGTAGCGGTACCAGTACAGGGGGGAGAAACACCATATATTTT. The full variable domain, with the rest looked up from reference TRBV19 and TRBJ1-3, is DGGITQSPKYLFRKEGQNVTLSCEQNLNHDAMYWYRQDPGQGLRLIYYSQIVNDFQKGDIAEGYSVSREKKESFPLTVTSAQKNPTAFYLCASSGTSTGGRNTIYFGEGSWLTVV.